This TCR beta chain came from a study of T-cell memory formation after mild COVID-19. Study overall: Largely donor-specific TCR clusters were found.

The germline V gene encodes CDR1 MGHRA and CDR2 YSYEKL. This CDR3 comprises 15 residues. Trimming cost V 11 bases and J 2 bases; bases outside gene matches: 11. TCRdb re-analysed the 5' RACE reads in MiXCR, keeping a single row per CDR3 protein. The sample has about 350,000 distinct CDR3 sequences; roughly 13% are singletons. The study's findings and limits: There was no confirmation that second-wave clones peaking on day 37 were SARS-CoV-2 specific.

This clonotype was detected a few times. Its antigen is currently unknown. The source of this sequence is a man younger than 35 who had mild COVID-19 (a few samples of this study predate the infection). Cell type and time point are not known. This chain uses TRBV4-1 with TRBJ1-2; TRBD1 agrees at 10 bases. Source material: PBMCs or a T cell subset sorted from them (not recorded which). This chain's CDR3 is CAGSSGTGENYGYTF. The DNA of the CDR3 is TGCGCCGGCTCTTCCGGGACAGGGGAGAACTATGGCTACACCTTC.